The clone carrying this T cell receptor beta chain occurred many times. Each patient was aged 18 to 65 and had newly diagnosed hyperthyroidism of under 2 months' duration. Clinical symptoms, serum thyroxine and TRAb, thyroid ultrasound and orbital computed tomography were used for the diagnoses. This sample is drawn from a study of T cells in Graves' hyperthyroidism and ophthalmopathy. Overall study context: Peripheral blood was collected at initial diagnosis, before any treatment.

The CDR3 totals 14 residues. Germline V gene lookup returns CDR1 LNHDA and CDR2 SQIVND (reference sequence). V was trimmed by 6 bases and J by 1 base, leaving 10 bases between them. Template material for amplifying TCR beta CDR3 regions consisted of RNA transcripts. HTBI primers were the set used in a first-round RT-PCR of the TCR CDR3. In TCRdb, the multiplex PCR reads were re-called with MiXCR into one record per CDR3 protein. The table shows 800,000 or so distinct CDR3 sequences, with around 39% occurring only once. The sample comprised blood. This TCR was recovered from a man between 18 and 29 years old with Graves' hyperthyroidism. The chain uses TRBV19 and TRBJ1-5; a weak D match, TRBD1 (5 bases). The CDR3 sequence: CASRQAGSNQPQHF. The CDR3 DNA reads TGTGCCAGTAGGCAGGCAGGGAGCAATCAGCCCCAGCATTTT.